These T cell receptor beta chains were read from a single sample in a study of cytomegalovirus exposure and HLA in healthy donors. Assay used: immunoSEQ multiplex PCR; TCRdb lists only in-frame clones, some missing. The table counts 65,000 to 90,000 clones; more than 2.5% lies in the top ten. Sequencing used PBMCs. The receptors here all came from a man in his forties or fifties in good health and CMV-seronegative. Each CDR3 is given with its conserved first and last residue. D genes are given only for firm matches.

D: TRBD2; J: TRBJ2-7; V: TRBV7-9; DNA: TGTGCCAGCAGCGAAAGCGGGGGGTATTCCTACGAGCAGTACTTC; CDR3: CASSESGGYSYEQYF
D: TRBD1; J: TRBJ2-5; V: TRBV5-1; DNA: TGCGCCAGCAGCTCTAGGGACAGCCAAGAGACCCAGTACTTC; CDR3: CASSSRDSQETQYF
D: NA; J: TRBJ1-2; V: TRBV5-4; DNA: TGTGCCAGCAGCTTCGACAGATCTGGCTACACCTTC; CDR3: CASSFDRSGYTF
D: NA; J: TRBJ1-1; V: TRBV11-2; DNA: TGTGCCAGCAGCCCGGACTGGAACACTGAAGCTTTCTTT; CDR3: CASSPDWNTEAFF
D: NA; J: TRBJ1-1; V: TRBV5-1; DNA: TGCGCCAGCAGCCCGGTGGGGAGGAACACTGAAGCTTTCTTT; CDR3: CASSPVGRNTEAFF
D: NA; J: TRBJ2-7; V: TRBV27; DNA: TGTGCCAGCAGTTTATCAAAAGGGGATTACGAGCAGTACTTC; CDR3: CASSLSKGDYEQYF
D: TRBD1; J: TRBJ2-2; V: TRBV7-2; DNA: TGTGCCAGCAGCACAAATGCAGGGGGCCGTACCGAGCTGTTTTTT; CDR3: CASSTNAGGRTELFF
D: TRBD1; J: TRBJ2-7; V: TRBV6-5; DNA: TGTGCCAGCAGACGCGGGACAGGGGGGTCCTACGAGCAGTACTTC; CDR3: CASRRGTGGSYEQYF
D: NA; J: TRBJ1-2; V: TRBV27; DNA: TGTGCCAGCAGTACAACAGGCAGTAACTATGGCTACACCTTC; CDR3: CASSTTGSNYGYTF
D: NA; J: TRBJ2-1; V: TRBV4-1; DNA: TGCGCCAGCAGCCAAGCAAACCCCTTGACTGGGAGCTCCTACAATGAGCAGTTCTTC; CDR3: CASSQANPLTGSSYNEQFF
D: NA; J: TRBJ2-1; V: TRBV27; DNA: TGTGCCAGCAGCAGTACGGCTGGGGGCTACCACAATGAGCAGTTCTTC; CDR3: CASSSTAGGYHNEQFF